The clone carrying this T cell receptor (beta chain) came up a few times. The target antigen is unknown. Trimming cost V 5 bases and J 2 bases; bases outside gene matches: 7. The germline CDR1 and CDR2 sequences are SEHNR and FQNEAQ (reference sequence). CDR3 size: 16 residues. From CD4+ cells came CD45RA+ naive and CD45RA-negative memory subsets. This sample is drawn from a study of shared clonotypes between healthy human individuals. The protocol was immunoSEQ multiplex PCR, while the TCRdb copy is restricted to in-frame clones and leaves out a portion. This sample yields some 1.1 million clones, of which 70% to 80% are seen a single time; over 0.8% belongs to the top ten. Study results and caveats: Compared with clonotypes that all four donors shared, non-shared clonotypes had lower generation probabilities. Sharing across four donors was highest in naive CD4 (roughly 5%) and lowest in memory CD8 (approximately 0.4%).

V and J are TRBV7-9 and TRBJ1-1; TRBD1 matches 11 bases. This TCR came from a man between 18 and 35 years old in good health. Some clones in this sample may be carry-over from other donors' samples. The sequencing sample was made of memory CD4+ T cells from PBMCs. Indicated subset: CD45RA-negative fraction. This chain's CDR3 is CASSAWGQGVNTEAFF. CDR3 DNA sequence: TGTGCCAGCAGCGCTTGGGGACAGGGGGTAAACACTGAAGCTTTCTTT.